One and the same sample provided the 30 T cell receptor beta chains below, sequenced in a study of blood T cell repertoires in COVID-19. TCRdb's copy holds only in-frame clones and misses some; the assay was immunoSEQ multiplex PCR. The sample contains over 70,000 clones, about 90% of which appear only once. The sequenced sample was peripheral blood. The origin of the receptors is an elderly man with acute or convalescent COVID-19.

DNA of the CDR3: TGCGCCAGCAGCCCCGGACAGGTGGAGAACTTAGGTGAAAAACTGTTTTTT. Translating it yields CASSPGQVENLGEKLFF. The chain carries TRBV5-1 and TRBJ1-4, with 7 bases aligning to TRBD1. This CDR3 spans 17 amino acids. In germline, CDR1 is SGHRS, CDR2 YFSETQ. The V gene end was trimmed by 4 bases and the J gene end by 7 bases; junction bases not matched to a gene: 16.

This chain joins TRBV13 and TRBJ1-5; D is perhaps TRBD1 (6 bases). Per germline, CDR1 PRHDT and CDR2 FYEKMQ (reference sequence). V dropped 1 base and J dropped 5 bases, with 6 bases sitting between them. The CDR3 has 13 residues. The CDR3 here is CASSLDRDQPQHF. The DNA of the CDR3 is TGTGCCAGCAGCTTAGACAGGGATCAGCCCCAGCATTTT.

The chain links TRBV25-1 to TRBJ2-3, with D perhaps matching TRBD2 (6 bases). In germline, CDR1 is MGHDK, CDR2 SYGVNS. V gave up 8 bases and J gave up 6 bases, with 21 bases separating them. This CDR3 is built from 15 residues. The CDR3, as DNA: TGTGCCAGCGGGGCCGGGAGAACGGAGGGGGATACGCAGTATTTT. Encoded protein: CASGAGRTEGDTQYF.

This clone was observed a handful of times. The chain joins TRBV29-1 to TRBJ2-7, with D perhaps TRBD2 (6 bases). CDR3 length: 14 amino acids. Deletions cut 5 bases from V and 5 bases from J, with 19 bases between. The germline V gene encodes CDR1 SQVTM and CDR2 ANQGSEA. CDR3 loop: CSVMGGKGADEQYF. Written as DNA, the CDR3 is TGCAGCGTTATGGGCGGGAAAGGGGCGGACGAGCAGTACTTC.

The chain carries TRBV27 and TRBJ2-7, with TRBD2 identical over 14 bases. Germline values: CDR1 MNHEY, CDR2 SMNVEV (reference sequence). The CDR3 has 14 amino acids. V lost 5 bases to trimming and J lost 12 bases; unmatched junction nucleotides: 9. The CDR3, as DNA: TGTGCCAGCAGTCAGACTAGCGGGAGGGCCTTAGCGTACTTC. Translating it yields CASSQTSGRALAYF.

V and J are TRBV7-3 and TRBJ2-1; tentatively, D is TRBD2 (6 bases). CDR1 and CDR2 from the germline V gene are SGHTA and FQGTGA. This CDR3 contains 14 residues. The V and J ends lost 3 bases and 9 bases respectively, with 15 bases between them. The CDR3 protein is CASSFSRDSGEQFF. The CDR3 DNA follows: TGTGCCAGCAGCTTCTCCCGGGACTCAGGTGAGCAGTTCTTC.

This clone was found a few times. The V call is TRBV25-1, the J call TRBJ1-1; tentative D call: TRBD1 (6 bases). The CDR3 runs 12 residues. V was shortened by 6 bases and J by 12 bases, with 17 bases between the two germline ends. CDR1 MGHDK and CDR2 SYGVNS come from the germline V gene. The CDR3 loop reads CASRGHEGVSFF. The CDR3 DNA sequence: TGTGCCAGCAGAGGACACGAGGGGGTGTCTTTCTTT. The full variable domain, its missing parts supplied by reference TRBV25-1 and TRBJ1-1, is EADIYQTPRYLVIGTGKKITLECSQTMGHDKMYWYQQDPGMELHLIHYSYGVNSTEKGDLSSESTVSRIRTEHFPLTLESARPSHTSQYLCASRGHEGVSFFGQGTRLTVV.

This clone was counted a single time. The chain combines TRBV11-2 with TRBJ2-2; the match to TRBD1 covers 9 bases. The V segment lost 5 bases and the J segment 3 bases; nucleotides outside the gene matches: 1. CDR3 length equals 14 residues. The germline V gene encodes CDR1 SGHAT and CDR2 FQNNGV. CDR3 amino acids: CASSRQGDTGELFF. For the CDR3, the DNA is TGTGCCAGCAGCCGACAGGGGGACACCGGGGAGCTGTTTTTT. Drawing the rest from reference TRBV11-2 and TRBJ2-2, the complete variable domain is EAGVAQSPRYKIIEKRQSVAFWCNPISGHATLYWYQQILGQGPKLLIQFQNNGVVDDSQLPKDRFSAERLKGVDSTLKIQPAKLEDSAVYLCASSRQGDTGELFFGEGSRLTVL.

The chain joins TRBV4-2 to TRBJ1-1; D gene uncertain. The ends were cut back, 0 bases at V and 0 bases at J, with 5 bases in the middle. This CDR3 has 14 residues. Germline loops: CDR1 LGHNA, CDR2 YNFKEQ. CDR3 nucleotides: TGTGCCAGCAGCCAAGATACAGTGAACACTGAAGCTTTCTTT. Its translation is CASSQDTVNTEAFF.

The chain combines TRBV5-6 with TRBJ2-5; possibly TRBD1 for D (6 bases). The V and J ends lost 4 bases and 4 bases respectively, with 17 bases between them. The CDR3 covers 15 residues. Germline V gene sequence: CDR1 SGHDT, CDR2 YYEEEE. The CDR3 DNA sequence: TGTGCCAGCAGCCGTGGGGACATGGCCACAGAGACCCAGTACTTC. Amino acids: CASSRGDMATETQYF. The entire variable domain, with the rest obtained from reference TRBV5-6 and TRBJ2-5, is as follows: DAGVTQSPTHLIKTRGQQVTLRCSPKSGHDTVSWYQQALGQGPQFIFQYYEEEERQRGNFPDRFSGHQFPNYSSELNVNALLLGDSALYLCASSRGDMATETQYFGPGTRLLVL.

CDR3 sequence (DNA): TGCGCCAGCAGCCTGACAAGCTTCGACTCACCCCTCCACTTT. Translation: CASSLTSFDSPLHF. The chain uses TRBV5-1 and TRBJ1-6, with D hard to call. Germline V gene sequence: CDR1 SGHRS, CDR2 YFSETQ. Deletions cut 4 bases from V and 10 bases from J, with 15 bases between. CDR3 length: 14 residues. The variable domain in full, completed from reference TRBV5-1 and TRBJ1-6, reads KAGVTQTPRYLIKTRGQQVTLSCSPISGHRSVSWYQQTPGQGLQFLFEYFSETQRNKGNFPGRFSGRQFSNSRSEMNVSTLELGDSALYLCASSLTSFDSPLHFGNGTRLTVT.

CDR3 protein: CASSGNGLKNEKLFF. Here the CDR3 DNA reads TGTGCCAGCAGCGGGAACGGGTTGAAAAATGAAAAACTGTTTTTT. This chain uses TRBV9 with TRBJ1-4, with no clear D. Germline V gene sequence: CDR1 SGDLS, CDR2 YYNGEE. The V gene lost 3 bases and the J gene lost 5 bases, with 14 bases spanning the gap. This CDR3 spans 15 amino acids.

V is TRBV7-8 and J is TRBJ2-4, with a weak D call TRBD1 (5 bases). V was trimmed by 1 base and J by 0 bases, leaving 22 bases between them. This CDR3 has 20 amino acids. The germline gives CDR1 SGHVS, CDR2 FQNEAQ. The CDR3 spells CASSLDSRVEKNLAKNIQYF. The CDR3 region has the DNA TGTGCCAGCAGCTTAGACTCCAGGGTGGAGAAAAATCTAGCCAAAAACATTCAGTACTTC. Full variable domain (outside the CDR3, taken from reference TRBV7-8 and TRBJ2-4): GAGVSQSPRYKVAKRGQDVALRCDPISGHVSLFWYQQALGQGPEFLTYFQNEAQLDKSGLPSDRFFAERPEGSVSTLKIQRTQQEDSAVYLCASSLDSRVEKNLAKNIQYFGAGTRLSVL.

The chain joins TRBV28 to TRBJ2-7; 12 bases match TRBD1. After removal of 6 bases from V and 4 bases from J, the junction contained 10 bases not matched to a gene. This CDR3 has 16 amino acids. CDR1 and CDR2 (germline): MDHEN, SYDVKM. The CDR3 protein is CASRRGGTGGSYEQYF. The CDR3 nucleotides read TGTGCCAGCAGGCGAGGAGGGACAGGGGGCTCTTACGAGCAGTACTTC.

The table lists this clone with a count of one. This chain connects TRBV4-1 to TRBJ1-1; the match to TRBD1 covers 11 bases. Looked up from germline, CDR1 is MGHRA and CDR2 is YSYEKL. The CDR3 spans 17 residues. Unmatched junction bases numbered 8, after V lost 0 bases and J lost 5 bases. CDR3 sequence (DNA): TGCGCCAGCAGCCAAGACCCAATGCGGGACAGGGGGACTGAAGCTTTCTTT. It translates to CASSQDPMRDRGTEAFF.

The chain recombines TRBV19 with TRBJ2-3; 10 bases agree with TRBD2. CDR1 is LNHDA, CDR2 SQIVND, per germline (reference sequence). The CDR3 runs to 16 residues. V lost 3 bases, J lost 4 bases, and 7 bases stayed unmatched. In nucleotides, the CDR3 is TGTGCCAGTAGTATGATCAGGACTAGCGGCCCAGATACGCAGTATTTT. This encodes CASSMIRTSGPDTQYF.

This chain connects TRBV10-3 to TRBJ2-1; 15 nucleotides line up with TRBD2. With V trimmed by 6 bases and J by 8 bases, 11 bases remained unmatched. This CDR3 is built from 17 residues. Looked up from germline, CDR1 is ENHRY and CDR2 is SYGVKD. The CDR3 is CAIRSTGLAGGSDEQFF. The CDR3 nucleotides read TGTGCCATCAGGTCTACGGGACTAGCGGGGGGCAGCGATGAGCAGTTCTTC.

This clone was observed a single time. This chain connects TRBV4-3 to TRBJ2-1; D perhaps matches TRBD1 (6 bases). V was trimmed by 1 base and J by 1 base, leaving 8 bases between them. This CDR3 spans 15 amino acids. Per the germline V gene, CDR1 is LGHNA and CDR2 is YSLEER. The CDR3 DNA is TGCGCCAGCAGCCAAGGACAGGTTTCCTACAATGAGCAGTTCTTC. It is translated as CASSQGQVSYNEQFF.

The V call is TRBV4-1, the J call TRBJ2-5; 13 bases are shared with TRBD2. The CDR3 is 18 residues long. J lost 5 bases, V lost 0 bases, and 9 bases had no gene match. The germline gives CDR1 MGHRA, CDR2 YSYEKL. CDR3 DNA sequence: TGCGCCAGCAGCCAAGAAACTAGCGGGGGGGCCCTGTGGGAGACCCAGTACTTC. Its protein is CASSQETSGGALWETQYF.

V usage is TRBV7-9 and J usage is TRBJ2-7; 7 positions match TRBD2. The V and J ends lost 2 bases and 3 bases, in that order; junction bases with no gene match: 7. This CDR3 is 15 amino acids long. Germline CDR1 SEHNR, CDR2 FQNEAQ (reference sequence). CDR3 nucleotide sequence: TGTGCCAGCAGCTTACTGGGGGAGGGCCGCTACGAGCAGTACTTC. The encoded protein is CASSLLGEGRYEQYF.

This clone was detected a few times. The chain employs TRBV7-6 and TRBJ2-1; 7 nucleotides align to TRBD1. The CDR3 is made up of 15 amino acids. Per germline, CDR1 SGHVS and CDR2 FNYEAQ. V shed 5 bases, J shed 2 bases, and the junction held 6 bases outside the gene matches. The CDR3 bases are TGTGCCAGCAGCCCCCGACAGGGAACCTACAATGAGCAGTTCTTC. Amino acid sequence: CASSPRQGTYNEQFF.

The table lists this clone with a count of one. The chain joins TRBV24-1 to TRBJ2-1; D not certain. CDR1 is KGHDR and CDR2 is SFDVKD in the germline V gene. V was shortened by 5 bases and J by 0 bases, with 7 bases between the two germline ends. The CDR3 spans 14 residues. CDR3 DNA sequence: TGTGCCACCAGTGTTGGCGGCTCCTACAATGAGCAGTTCTTC. Amino acid sequence: CATSVGGSYNEQFF.

The rearrangement uses TRBV6-4 and TRBJ2-1; a weak D match, TRBD2 (6 bases). Germline assignment: CDR1 MRHNA and CDR2 SNTAGT. This CDR3 contains 15 residues. The V gene lost 0 bases and the J gene lost 4 bases, with 10 bases spanning the gap. CDR3 bases: TGTGCCAGCAGTGACTCTGAGGAGGGTTACAATGAGCAGTTCTTC. Translation: CASSDSEEGYNEQFF.

This clone has just a few counts. This chain links TRBV18 with TRBJ1-4, with D possibly matching TRBD1 (6 bases). This CDR3 has 15 residues. CDR1 is KGHSH, CDR2 LQKENI, per germline. V was clipped by 3 bases and J by 2 bases, with 10 bases between them. CDR3 loop: CASSPDRKTNEKLFF. The CDR3 DNA sequence: TGTGCCAGCTCACCCGACAGGAAGACTAATGAAAAACTGTTTTTT.

The chain carries TRBV5-6 and TRBJ2-7; 9 nucleotides align to TRBD2. V was pared by 5 bases and J by 7 bases, with 10 bases of the junction left unmatched. Germline lookup yields CDR1 SGHDT and CDR2 YYEEEE. The CDR3 runs 14 residues. CDR3 sequence: CASRRWRGGDEQYF. CDR3 nucleotides: TGTGCCAGCAGGCGATGGCGGGGGGGAGATGAGCAGTACTTC.

This chain joins TRBV4-2 and TRBJ2-1; 8 nucleotides agree with TRBD2. The CDR3 sequence is 16 residues long. The germline V gene encodes CDR1 LGHNA and CDR2 YNFKEQ. Losses at the gene ends were 0 bases for V and 7 bases for J; bases not matched to a gene: 8. This CDR3 reads CASSQDKAGVLNEQFF. DNA of the CDR3: TGTGCCAGCAGCCAAGATAAAGCGGGAGTTCTGAATGAGCAGTTCTTC.

The gene calls are TRBV11-3 and TRBJ1-6; the D is unclear. V lost 7 bases to trimming and J lost 14 bases, with 9 bases between them. The CDR3 totals 10 residues. In germline, CDR1 is SGHNT, CDR2 YENEEA. The CDR3 nucleotides read TGTGCCAGCACACTCGTGGCCCTCCACTTT. Amino acid sequence: CASTLVALHF.

In this sample, this clone turned up once. This chain joins TRBV21-1 and TRBJ1-4; the DNA was not used to check the table's D call, TRBD1. TRBV21-1 constitutes a pseudogene. There are 17 residues in the CDR3. In DNA form, the CDR3 reads TGTGCCAGCAGCATCTACCCTTTGACAGGTCCTAATGAAAAACTGTTTTTT. Protein: CASSIYPLTGPNEKLFF.

The chain employs TRBV5-4 and TRBJ2-7, with 9 nucleotides matching TRBD2. Germline V CDR1 and CDR2: SGHNT, YYREEE (reference sequence). V lost 0 bases, J lost 1 base, and 5 bases stayed unmatched. The CDR3 is made up of 16 amino acids. CDR3 DNA sequence: TGTGCCAGCAGCTTGGCTGGTAGCGGGAGATCCTACGAGCAGTACTTC. It codes for CASSLAGSGRSYEQYF.

In DNA form, the CDR3 reads TGTGCCAGCAGCAAAAGGACAGGGCTTGGAGAAAAACTGTTTTTT. Translating gives CASSKRTGLGEKLFF. The J gene is TRBJ1-4, the V gene TRBV5-6, with 8 bases fitting TRBD1. The ends lost 4 bases at V and 8 bases at J; junction bases unmatched: 10. The germline V gene encodes CDR1 SGHDT and CDR2 YYEEEE. The CDR3 length is 15 residues.